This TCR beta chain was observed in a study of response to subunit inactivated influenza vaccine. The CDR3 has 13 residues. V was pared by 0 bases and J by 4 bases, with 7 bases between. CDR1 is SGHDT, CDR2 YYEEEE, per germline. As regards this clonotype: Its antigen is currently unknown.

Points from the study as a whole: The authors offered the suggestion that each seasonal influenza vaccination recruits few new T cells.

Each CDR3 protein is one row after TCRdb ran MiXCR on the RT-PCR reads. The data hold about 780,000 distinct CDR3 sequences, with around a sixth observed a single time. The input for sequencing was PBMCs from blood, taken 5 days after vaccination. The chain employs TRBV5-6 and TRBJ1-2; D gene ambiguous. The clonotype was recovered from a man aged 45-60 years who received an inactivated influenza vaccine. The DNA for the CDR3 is TGTGCCAGCAGCTTGGAACAGCTCTATGGCTACACCTTC. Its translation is CASSLEQLYGYTF.